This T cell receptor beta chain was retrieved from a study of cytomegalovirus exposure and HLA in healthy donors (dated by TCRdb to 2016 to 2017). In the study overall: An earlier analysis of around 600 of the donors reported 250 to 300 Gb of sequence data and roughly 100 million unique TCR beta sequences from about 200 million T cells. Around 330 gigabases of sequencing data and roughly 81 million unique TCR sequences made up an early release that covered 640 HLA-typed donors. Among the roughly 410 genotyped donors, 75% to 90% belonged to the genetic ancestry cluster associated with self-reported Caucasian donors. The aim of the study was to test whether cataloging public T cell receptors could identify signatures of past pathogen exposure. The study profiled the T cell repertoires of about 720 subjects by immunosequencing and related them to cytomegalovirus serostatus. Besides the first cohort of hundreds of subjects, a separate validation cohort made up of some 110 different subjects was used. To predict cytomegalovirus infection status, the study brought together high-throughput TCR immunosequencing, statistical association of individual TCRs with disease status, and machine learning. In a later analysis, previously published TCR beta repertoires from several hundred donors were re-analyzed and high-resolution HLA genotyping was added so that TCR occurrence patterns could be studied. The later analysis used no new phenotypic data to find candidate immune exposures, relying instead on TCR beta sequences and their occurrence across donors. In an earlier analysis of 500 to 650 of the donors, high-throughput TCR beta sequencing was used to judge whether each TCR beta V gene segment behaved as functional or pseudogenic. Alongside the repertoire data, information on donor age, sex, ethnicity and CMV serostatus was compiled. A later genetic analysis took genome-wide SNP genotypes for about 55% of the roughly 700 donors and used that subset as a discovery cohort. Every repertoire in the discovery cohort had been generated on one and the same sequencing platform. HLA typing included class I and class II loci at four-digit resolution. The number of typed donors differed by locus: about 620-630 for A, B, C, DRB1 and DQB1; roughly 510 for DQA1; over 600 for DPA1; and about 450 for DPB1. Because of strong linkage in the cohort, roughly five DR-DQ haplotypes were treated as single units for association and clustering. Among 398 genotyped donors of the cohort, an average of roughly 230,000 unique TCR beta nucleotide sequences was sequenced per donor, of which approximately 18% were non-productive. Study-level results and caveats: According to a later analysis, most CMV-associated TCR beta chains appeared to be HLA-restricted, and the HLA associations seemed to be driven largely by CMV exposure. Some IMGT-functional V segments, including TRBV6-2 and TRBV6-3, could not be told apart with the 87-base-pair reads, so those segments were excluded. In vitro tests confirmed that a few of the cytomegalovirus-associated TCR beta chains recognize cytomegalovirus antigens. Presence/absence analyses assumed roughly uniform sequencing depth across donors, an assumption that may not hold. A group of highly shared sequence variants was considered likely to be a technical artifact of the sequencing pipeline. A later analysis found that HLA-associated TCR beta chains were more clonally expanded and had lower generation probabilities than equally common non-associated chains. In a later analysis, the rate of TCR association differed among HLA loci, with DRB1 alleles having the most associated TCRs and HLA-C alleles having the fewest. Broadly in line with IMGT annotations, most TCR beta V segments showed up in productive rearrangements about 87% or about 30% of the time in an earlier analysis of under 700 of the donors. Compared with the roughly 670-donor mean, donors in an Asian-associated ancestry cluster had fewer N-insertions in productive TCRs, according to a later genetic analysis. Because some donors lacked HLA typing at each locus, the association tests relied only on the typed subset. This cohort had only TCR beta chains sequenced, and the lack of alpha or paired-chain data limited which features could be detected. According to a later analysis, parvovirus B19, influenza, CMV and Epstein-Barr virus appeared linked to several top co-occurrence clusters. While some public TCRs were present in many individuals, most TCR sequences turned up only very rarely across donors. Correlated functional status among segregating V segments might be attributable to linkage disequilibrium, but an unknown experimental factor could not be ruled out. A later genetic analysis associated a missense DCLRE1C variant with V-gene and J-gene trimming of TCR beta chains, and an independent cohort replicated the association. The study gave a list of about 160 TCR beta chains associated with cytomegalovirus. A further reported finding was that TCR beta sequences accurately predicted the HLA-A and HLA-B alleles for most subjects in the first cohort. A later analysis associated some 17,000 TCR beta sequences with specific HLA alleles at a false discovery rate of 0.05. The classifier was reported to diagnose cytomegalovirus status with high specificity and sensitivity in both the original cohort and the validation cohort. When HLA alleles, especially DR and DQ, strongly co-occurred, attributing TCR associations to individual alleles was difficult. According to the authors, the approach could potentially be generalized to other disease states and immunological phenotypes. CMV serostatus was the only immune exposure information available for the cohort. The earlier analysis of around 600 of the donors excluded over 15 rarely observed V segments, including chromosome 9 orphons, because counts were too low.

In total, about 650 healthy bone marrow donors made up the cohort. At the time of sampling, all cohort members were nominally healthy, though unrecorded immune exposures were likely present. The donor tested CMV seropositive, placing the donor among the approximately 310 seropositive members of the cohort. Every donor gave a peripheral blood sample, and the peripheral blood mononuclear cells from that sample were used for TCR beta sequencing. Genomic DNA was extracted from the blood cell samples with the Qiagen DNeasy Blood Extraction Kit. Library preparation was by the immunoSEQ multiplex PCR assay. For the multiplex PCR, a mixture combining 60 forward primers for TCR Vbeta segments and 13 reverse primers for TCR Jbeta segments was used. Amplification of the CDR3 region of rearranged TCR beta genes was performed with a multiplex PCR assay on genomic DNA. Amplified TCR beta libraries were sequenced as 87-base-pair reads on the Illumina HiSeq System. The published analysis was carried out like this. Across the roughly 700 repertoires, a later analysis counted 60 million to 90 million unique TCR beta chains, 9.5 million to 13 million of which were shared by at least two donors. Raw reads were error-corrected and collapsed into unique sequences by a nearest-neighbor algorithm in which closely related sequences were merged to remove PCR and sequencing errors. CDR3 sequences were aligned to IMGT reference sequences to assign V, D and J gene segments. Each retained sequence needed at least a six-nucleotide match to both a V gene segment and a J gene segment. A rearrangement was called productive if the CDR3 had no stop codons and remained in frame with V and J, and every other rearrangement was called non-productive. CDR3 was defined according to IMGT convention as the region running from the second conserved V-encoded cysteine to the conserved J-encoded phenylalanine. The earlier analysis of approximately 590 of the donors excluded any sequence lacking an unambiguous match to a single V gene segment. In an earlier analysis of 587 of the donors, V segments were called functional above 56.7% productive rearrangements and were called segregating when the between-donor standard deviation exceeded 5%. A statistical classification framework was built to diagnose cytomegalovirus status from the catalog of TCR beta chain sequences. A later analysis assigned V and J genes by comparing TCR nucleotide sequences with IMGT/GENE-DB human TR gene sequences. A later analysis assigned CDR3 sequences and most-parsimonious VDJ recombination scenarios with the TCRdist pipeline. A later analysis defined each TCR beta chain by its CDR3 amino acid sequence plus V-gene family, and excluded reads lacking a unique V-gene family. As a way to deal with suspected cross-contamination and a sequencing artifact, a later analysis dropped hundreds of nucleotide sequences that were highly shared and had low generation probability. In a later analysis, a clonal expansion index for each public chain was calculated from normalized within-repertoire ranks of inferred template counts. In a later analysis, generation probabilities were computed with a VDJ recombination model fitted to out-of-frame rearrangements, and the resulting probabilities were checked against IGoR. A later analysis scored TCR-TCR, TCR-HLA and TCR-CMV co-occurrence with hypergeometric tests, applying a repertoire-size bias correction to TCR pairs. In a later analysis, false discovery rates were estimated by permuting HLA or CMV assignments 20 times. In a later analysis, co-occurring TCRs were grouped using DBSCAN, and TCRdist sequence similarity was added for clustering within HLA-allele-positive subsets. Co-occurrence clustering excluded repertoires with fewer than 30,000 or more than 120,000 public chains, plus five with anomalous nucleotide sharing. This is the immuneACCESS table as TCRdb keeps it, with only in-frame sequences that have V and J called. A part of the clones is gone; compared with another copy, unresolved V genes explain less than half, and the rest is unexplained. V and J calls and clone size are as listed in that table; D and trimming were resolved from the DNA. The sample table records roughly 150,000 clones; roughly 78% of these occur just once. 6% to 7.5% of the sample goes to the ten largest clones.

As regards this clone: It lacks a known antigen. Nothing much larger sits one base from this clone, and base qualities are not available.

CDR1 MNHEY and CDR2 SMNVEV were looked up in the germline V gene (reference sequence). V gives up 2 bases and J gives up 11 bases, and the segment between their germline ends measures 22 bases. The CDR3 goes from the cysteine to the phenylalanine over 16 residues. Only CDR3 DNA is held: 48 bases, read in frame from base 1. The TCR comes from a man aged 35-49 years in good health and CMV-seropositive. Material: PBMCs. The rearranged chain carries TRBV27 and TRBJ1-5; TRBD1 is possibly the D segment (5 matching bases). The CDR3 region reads CASSLEAPGGEVAQHF. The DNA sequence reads TGTGCCAGCAGTTTAGAGGCGCCGGGGGGAGAGGTGGCCCAGCATTTT.